The source of this TCR beta chain is a study of blood T cell repertoires in COVID-19. Overall study: Donors in the United States, Italy and Spain gave samples during acute or convalescent COVID-19.

Trimming at V came to 4 bases and at J to 10 bases, leaving 6 bases not matched to a gene. The length of the CDR3 is 14 residues. Germline V gives CDR1 SQVTM, CDR2 ANQGSEA. Per the authors' pipeline: Reference gene primer amplification yielded estimated nucleated cell counts. Repertoires were generated with immunoSEQ multiplex PCR, while TCRdb's copy carries only in-frame clones and drops some. V, J and clone size are those of that table, while D and trimming were read from the DNA. The sample shows roughly 130,000 clones, approximately 89% of them seen only once. The TCR was taken from a woman aged 55-70 years with acute or convalescent COVID-19. V is TRBV29-1 and J is TRBJ2-1; TRBD2 aligns across 14 bases. Sequencing was done on a sample of peripheral blood. The CDR3 loop is CSVGGLAGVGEQFF. CDR3 bases: TGCAGCGTTGGGGGACTAGCGGGAGTCGGAGAGCAGTTCTTC.